Listed below are T cell receptor beta chains from one sample, sequenced in a study of PD-L1 blockade in urothelial cancer. TCRdb's table, derived via immunoSEQ multiplex PCR, lists solely in-frame clones and lacks some. The data contain roughly 100,000 clones, over 75% of them singletons. This specimen consisted of PBMCs, obtained around atezolizumab (anti-PD-L1) treatment. These receptors were collected from a man aged 45 to 65 with urothelial cancer. The CDR3 runs from the conserved cysteine through the conserved F or W. Fields, in order: CDR3 DNA, CDR3 protein, V gene, J gene, D gene, clone size. The D gene is left open where the match is weak. Clone size, where shown, is once, few, many, or a class for clones that have expanded.

TGTGCCAGCTCACCTCAACGGGACAGCAACTATGGCTACACCTTC	CASSPQRDSNYGYTF	TRBV18	TRBJ1-2	TRBD1	-
TGTGCCAGCAGGAAGACAGGGGAGTCGGGGGAGCAGTTCTTC	CASRKTGESGEQFF	TRBV7-2	TRBJ2-1	TRBD1	-
TGTGCCAGCCGGACTAGCGGGAGAGGTGAGCAGTTCTTC	CASRTSGRGEQFF	TRBV19	TRBJ2-1	TRBD2	-
TGTGCCGGAACGACTGCAGGGGGAGCTGGAAACACCATATATTTT	CAGTTAGGAGNTIYF	TRBV28	TRBJ1-3	TRBD1	-
TGTGCCAGCTCACCAGCTGGCGGGGCCTACTCTGGAAACACCATATATTTT	CASSPAGGAYSGNTIYF	TRBV18	TRBJ1-3	-	-
TGTGCCAGCAGTCCAAGCTCGGGACTAGCAGTCTACGAGCAGTACTTC	CASSPSSGLAVYEQYF	TRBV28	TRBJ2-7	TRBD2	-
TGTGCCAGCTCACCAGTTCGGCTGGAACAGGGGAAAGTTACCCGGAGGTACAATGAGCAGTTCTTC	CASSPVRLEQGKVTRRYNEQFF	TRBV18	TRBJ2-1	TRBD1	-
TGTGCCAGCAGCCCCCGTTCACAAAGCACAGATACGCAGTATTTT	CASSPRSQSTDTQYF	TRBV6-6	TRBJ2-3	-	once
TGTGCCAGCAGCGCCGACATGAACTATGGCTACACCTTC	CASSADMNYGYTF	TRBV5-4	TRBJ1-2	-	-
TGTGCCAGTAGCCGCCTCGCACGGACTAGCGGGAGTTACGAGCAGTACTTC	CASSRLARTSGSYEQYF	TRBV19	TRBJ2-7	TRBD2	-
TGTGCCAGCAGCCAAGACAGGGTAAAACTGTTTTTT	CASSQDRVKLFF	TRBV5-6	TRBJ1-4	TRBD1	-
TGCGCCAGCAGTGAAGGCAGGGGGTACGAGCAGTACTTC	CASSEGRGYEQYF	TRBV10-2	TRBJ2-7	TRBD1	-
TGTGCCTGGAGTCTAGGACAGGGGGCAGGGGAGCAGTACTTC	CAWSLGQGAGEQYF	TRBV30	TRBJ2-7	TRBD1	few
TGTGCCAGCAGCACCACGGGATCCATAACTTTCTTT	CASSTTGSITFF	TRBV28	TRBJ1-1	-	-
TGTGCCAGTAGTCCCACCCGTAGCGGGAGCATCCACGAGCAGTACTTC	CASSPTRSGSIHEQYF	TRBV19	TRBJ2-7	TRBD2	once
TGTGCCAGTAGTATTAGCGCTGGTTCCTACAATGAGCAGTTCTTC	CASSISAGSYNEQFF	TRBV19	TRBJ2-1	-	-
TGTGCCAGCAGTTCCCGACAGGGGGCCACAGATACGCAGTATTTT	CASSSRQGATDTQYF	TRBV28	TRBJ2-3	TRBD1	-
TGTGCCAGCAAAAAACAGGGGGCAGGGACTGAAGCTTTCTTT	CASKKQGAGTEAFF	TRBV6-6	TRBJ1-1	TRBD1	-
TGTGCCAGCAGCCTGTGGGCGGGAAGTCCAGAGACCCAGTACTTC	CASSLWAGSPETQYF	TRBV9	TRBJ2-5	-	-
TGTGCCAGCAGTGCGACGAACAGGGTTCAGCCCCAGCATTTT	CASSATNRVQPQHF	TRBV6-1	TRBJ1-5	-	few
TGTGCCAGCAGCGTAGATGCGCGGGAGGGCTACAATGAGCAGTTCTTC	CASSVDAREGYNEQFF	TRBV9	TRBJ2-1	TRBD2	-
TGTGCCAGCAGCTTGGAGGGGACAGGGATTCAAGAGACCCAGTACTTC	CASSLEGTGIQETQYF	TRBV7-8	TRBJ2-5	TRBD1	-
TGTGCCAGCAGCTTCTGGGGGCAGGGGAACTATGGCTACACCTTC	CASSFWGQGNYGYTF	TRBV28	TRBJ1-2	-	-
TGTGCCAGCAGCTTAGGACAGGGGGCGTTTAATGAAAAACTGTTTTTT	CASSLGQGAFNEKLFF	TRBV7-9	TRBJ1-4	TRBD1	-
TGTGCCAGCAGTCAACGCGGGGAAAGCTCCTACAATGAGCAGTTCTTC	CASSQRGESSYNEQFF	TRBV11-2	TRBJ2-1	-	-
TGTGCCTCCGAGGGCAGGGGATATCAAGAGACCCAGTACTTC	CASEGRGYQETQYF	TRBV30	TRBJ2-5	-	-
TGTGCCACCCGAGACAGGGTAAAGGACAATGAGCAGTTCTTC	CATRDRVKDNEQFF	TRBV19	TRBJ2-1	TRBD1	-
TGTGCCAGCAGACTAGCGGGAACCACAGATACGCAGTATTTT	CASRLAGTTDTQYF	TRBV2	TRBJ2-3	TRBD2	-
TGTGCCAGCAGCCACCGAGGTGCGGGAGGGCCCGACACCGGGGAGCTGTTTTTT	CASSHRGAGGPDTGELFF	TRBV4-2	TRBJ2-2	TRBD2	-
TGTGCCAGCAGTTTTAGGCAGGCGCGAGATCAGCCCCAGCATTTT	CASSFRQARDQPQHF	TRBV28	TRBJ1-5	-	-
TGTGCCTGGAATGTCGGGGGGCTCAATCAGCCCCAGCATTTT	CAWNVGGLNQPQHF	TRBV30	TRBJ1-5	-	-
TGTGCCAGCAGTTTGGGACTAGCGGGGTCCAGGACCGGGGAGCTGTTTTTT	CASSLGLAGSRTGELFF	TRBV28	TRBJ2-2	TRBD2	-
TGTGCCAGCAGTGCCCCGGGACAGGGGGATGTAATCTATGGCTACACCTTC	CASSAPGQGDVIYGYTF	TRBV28	TRBJ1-2	TRBD1	-
TGTGCCACCGGGACAGGGAACCACGAGCAGTACTTC	CATGTGNHEQYF	TRBV6-1	TRBJ2-7	TRBD1	-
TGTGCCAGCAGCCCCCTGGACAGGTTTGGTGTTCTGAACACTGAAGCTTTCTTT	CASSPLDRFGVLNTEAFF	TRBV5-5	TRBJ1-1	TRBD1	-
TGTGCCAGCAGCCAGACTGCGAGGAATGAGCAGTTCTTC	CASSQTARNEQFF	TRBV4-2	TRBJ2-1	-	-
TGTGCCATCAGTGAGGGACAAGGACAGGGTCCCTATGGCTACACCTTC	CAISEGQGQGPYGYTF	TRBV10-3	TRBJ1-2	TRBD1	-
TGTGCCAGCAGCTTAGGAGAAACCTACAATGAGCAGTTCTTC	CASSLGETYNEQFF	TRBV11-2	TRBJ2-1	-	few
TGTGCCAGCTCACGGGAACAGGGGCGAGAGACCCAGTACTTC	CASSREQGRETQYF	TRBV18	TRBJ2-5	TRBD1	-
TGTGCCAGCAGCTTGACAGCGATAAGCTCCTATAATTCACCCCTCCACTTT	CASSLTAISSYNSPLHF	TRBV11-2	TRBJ1-6	-	-
TGTGCCAGCTGTCAGCAACAGGGATGGGGCGGGGAGCTGTTTTTT	CASCQQQGWGGELFF	TRBV9	TRBJ2-2	-	few
TGTGCCAGCAGTTCCTCATGGGACAGGGGATGGGATACGCAGTATTTT	CASSSSWDRGWDTQYF	TRBV28	TRBJ2-3	TRBD1	few
TGTGCCTGGAGTGTTTGTAAAGCGGGAGCTTGCACCGGGGAGCTGTTTTTT	CAWSVCKAGACTGELFF	TRBV30	TRBJ2-2	TRBD2	-
TGTGCCAGTAGTGGGGGACAGTACTCCTACAATGAGCAGTTCTTC	CASSGGQYSYNEQFF	TRBV19	TRBJ2-1	TRBD1	once
TGTGCCAGCAGTTCAGGGGGGTTGCCAGATACGCAGTATTTT	CASSSGGLPDTQYF	TRBV6-1	TRBJ2-3	-	-
TGTGCCTCCCAGGGCTCGGGAGGCTACGAGCAGTACTTC	CASQGSGGYEQYF	TRBV6-1	TRBJ2-7	TRBD2	few
TGTGCCACCAGCAGAGACTTGGGGTTTGCGGGAGGGAGCTCTGGGGCCAACGTCCTGACTTTC	CATSRDLGFAGGSSGANVLTF	TRBV15	TRBJ2-6	TRBD2	-
TGTGCCAGTAATGGCGGGAGGTTATACAATGAGCAGTTCTTC	CASNGGRLYNEQFF	TRBV19	TRBJ2-1	TRBD2	many
TGTGCCAGCAGCTCGCATGACAGGGGCCTTCCCTACGAGCAGTACTTC	CASSSHDRGLPYEQYF	TRBV7-6	TRBJ2-7	TRBD1	-